A single sample gave rise to the 15 T cell receptor beta chains below, sequenced in a study of T cell clonality in common variable immunodeficiency. The protocol was immunoSEQ multiplex PCR, while the TCRdb copy is restricted to in-frame clones and leaves out a portion. This record lists 40,000 to 55,000 clones, none seen once only, and the top ten clones contain less than 11%. The sequenced sample consisted of peripheral blood mononuclear cells. Every receptor here comes from a person aged 18 to 75 in good health.

This clone came up many times. Sequencing ends 3 residues short of the CDR3 end; the germline J gene provides the rest. This chain connects TRBV6-1 to TRBJ2-7; 9 nucleotides align to TRBD1. The germline V gene encodes CDR1 MNHNS and CDR2 SASEGT. J gave up 2 bases and V 0 bases, and 8 bases lay outside the gene matches. This CDR3 region has 17 residues. Partial CDR3 DNA: TGTGCCAGCAGTGAAGCCCCTCCGGGACAGGGCGCCTACGAG. Translated: CASSEAPPGQGAYE. Given in full, the CDR3 is CASSEAPPGQGAYEQYF.

This clone was recorded at least ten times. The read terminates 3 residues before the CDR3 end, so the remaining end is supplied by the germline J gene. The chain joins TRBV20-1 to TRBJ1-1, with TRBD1 matching 9 bases. The CDR3 has 12 amino acids. Germline V gene sequence: CDR1 DFQATT, CDR2 SNEGSKA (reference sequence). The ends lost 6 bases at V and 5 bases at J; junction bases unmatched: 4. CDR3 amino acids: CSAPDRGTEAFF. The DNA read from the CDR3 is TGCAGTGCCCCTGACAGGGGGACTGAA.

This clone was observed many times. The CDR3 goes on 3 residues after the read ends, and that part is filled in from the germline J gene. The chain combines TRBV20-1 with TRBJ1-4; D call uncertain. The V gene lost 1 base and the J gene lost 5 bases, with 11 bases spanning the gap. This CDR3 is built from 14 residues. Germline CDR1 is DFQATT and CDR2 is SNEGSKA (reference sequence). CDR3 sequence: CSARGPGINEKLFF. CDR3 bases read: TGCAGTGCTAGAGGGCCGGGGATCAATGAAAAA.

This clone showed up many times. The observed sequence ends 3 residues before the CDR3 terminus, with the missing tail filled in from the germline J gene. The rearrangement joins TRBV13 to TRBJ1-2; 7 nucleotides agree with TRBD1. CDR1 PRHDT and CDR2 FYEKMQ come from the germline V gene (reference sequence). This CDR3 spans 15 amino acids. Losses at the gene ends were 5 bases for V and 5 bases for J; bases not matched to a gene: 11. The CDR3 loop is CASSKQEQGRYGYTF. CDR3 DNA (partial): TGTGCCAGCAGCAAACAAGAACAGGGGCGGTATGGC.

This clone appeared many times. From the germline J gene comes the end of the CDR3, since the read stops 3 residues before it. The chain couples TRBV12-3 or TRBV12-4 to TRBJ1-2; D might be TRBD1 (6 bases). There are 14 residues in the CDR3. V lost 4 bases and J lost 0, with 9 bases in between. The DNA read from the CDR3 is TGTGCCAGCAGTTCGGGACATACTAACTATGGC. It yields the protein CASSSGHTNYG. The complete CDR3 sequence is CASSSGHTNYGYTF.

There are many counts of this clone. The read ends 3 residues before the CDR3 terminus; that terminus is restored from the germline J gene. This sequence joins TRBV19 and TRBJ2-7, with D perhaps being TRBD1 or TRBD2 (7 bases each). V gave up 7 bases and J gave up 2 bases, with 15 bases separating them. CDR3 length equals 14 residues. The germline gives CDR1 LNHDA, CDR2 SQIVND (reference sequence). CDR3 in amino acids: CASNQRDRPYEQYF. The part of the CDR3 DNA that was read is TGTGCCAGTAACCAGCGGGACAGACCCTACGAG.

This clone was seen at least ten times. A junction end diverges from the germline sequence, so it may reflect a read error. Sequencing ends 3 residues short of the CDR3 end; the germline J gene provides the rest. This chain links TRBV4-2 with TRBJ2-2, with 8 positions matching TRBD2. The CDR3 runs 17 residues. Germline values: CDR1 LGHNA, CDR2 YNFKEQ. The CDR3 bases that were read are TGCGCCAGCAGCCAAGCCCCTAGCGGGTCGAACACCGGGGAG. This translates into CASSQAPSGSNTGE. The whole CDR3 protein is CASSQAPSGSNTGELFF.

This clone was recorded many times. The read falls 3 residues short of the CDR3 end, and the missing part is taken from the germline J gene. The chain joins TRBV11-2 to TRBJ2-3, with unresolved D. Germline V gives CDR1 SGHAT, CDR2 FQNNGV. The CDR3 loop spans 12 amino acids. Partial CDR3 DNA: TGTGCCAGCAGCTTCGTCAGATCCGCG. It codes for CASSFVRSA. The full CDR3 reads CASSFVRSAQYF.

There are many counts of this clone. The missing CDR3 end, 3 residues past where the read stops, is filled in from the germline J gene. This sequence joins TRBV28 and TRBJ1-1, with D possibly matching TRBD1 (5 bases). V lost 3 bases and J 3 bases, leaving 20 bases between the germline ends. The length of the CDR3 is 17 residues. Germline V gene data show CDR1 as MDHEN and CDR2 as SYDVKM. The CDR3 reads CASSLPRRDLSDTEAFF. The CDR3 bases that were read are TGTGCCAGCAGTTTGCCCCGCAGGGATTTAAGCGACACTGAA.

This clone was detected many times. The read ends 3 residues early relative to the CDR3; the germline J gene fills the gap. The J gene is TRBJ2-1, the V gene TRBV6-2 or TRBV6-3; 9 bases match TRBD2. The V and J ends lost 1 base and 3 bases, in that order; junction bases with no gene match: 4. In germline, CDR1 is MNHEY, CDR2 SVGEGT. CDR3 length equals 16 residues. The CDR3 is CASSYYGGGVYNEQFF. The CDR3 DNA, read in part, is TGTGCCAGCAGTTACTATGGCGGGGGGGTCTACAATGAG.

This clone has a count of ten or more. With the read ending 3 residues before the CDR3 end, the germline J gene is used to fill in that end. The gene calls are TRBV7-3 and TRBJ2-3; D gene uncertain. Trimming left V 1 base short and J 2 bases short, with 4 bases between. This CDR3 is 13 amino acids long. Germline CDR1 SGHTA, CDR2 FQGTGA. The CDR3 loop reads CASSLIITDTQYF. The covered CDR3 bases are TGTGCCAGCAGCTTAATAATCACAGATACG.

This clone was seen many times. The observed sequence ends 3 residues before the CDR3 terminus, with the missing tail filled in from the germline J gene. This chain links TRBV5-6 with TRBJ2-7, with 12 bases identical to TRBD1. Germline loops: CDR1 SGHDT, CDR2 YYEEEE. This CDR3 spans 13 amino acids. Germline trimming cut 3 bases from V and 6 bases from J; bases unmatched to any gene: 1. CDR3 bases read: TGTGCCAGCAGCTGGGACAGGGGGCGCGAG. It yields the protein CASSWDRGRE. The whole CDR3 protein is CASSWDRGREQYF.

This clone was observed at least ten times. The sequence runs out 3 residues before the end of the CDR3; the remainder is reconstructed from the germline J gene. The chain carries TRBV6-2 or TRBV6-3 and TRBJ2-7; a weak D match, TRBD1 (6 bases). The V gene's germline CDR1 is MNHEY and CDR2 SVGEGT. The V and J ends lost 6 bases and 2 bases respectively, with 14 bases between them. There are 14 residues in the CDR3. CDR3 bases read: TGTGCCAGCAGGCGTCAACAGGGAACCTACGAG. Amino acids: CASRRQQGTYE. The CDR3 reads in full as CASRRQQGTYEQYF.

This clone was seen repeatedly, ten times or more. Here the CDR3 reads CASRMRGGAFF. CDR3 bases read: TGTGCCAGCAGAATGAGGGGGGGA. The chain combines TRBV2 with TRBJ1-1; a weak D match, TRBD1 (6 bases). The observed sequence ends 3 residues before the CDR3 terminus, with the missing tail filled in from the germline J gene. This CDR3 contains 11 residues. Germline-derived CDR1 and CDR2 are SNHLY and FYNNEI.

This clone showed up many times. The sequenced part of the CDR3 DNA is TGCAGTGCCAGTCCCTTTAGGGTAGCCTACGAG. As protein: CSASPFRVAYE. The whole CDR3 protein is CSASPFRVAYEQYF. V and J are TRBV20-1 and TRBJ2-7, with no clear D. Read data end 3 residues before the CDR3 end; the end is taken from the germline J gene. The V gene lost 6 bases and the J gene lost 2 bases, with 17 bases spanning the gap. Germline V gene sequence: CDR1 DFQATT, CDR2 SNEGSKA (reference sequence). This CDR3 comprises 14 residues.